This T cell receptor (beta chain) was recorded in a study of CD8 T cells in ankylosing spondylitis. Study conclusions and caveats: Typical of ankylosing spondylitis blood, it appeared, was a TCR beta motif of eight highly homologous variants. Previously reported in reactive arthritis synovial fluid and blood were some of the motif variants.

V shed 4 bases and J shed 3 bases, with 13 bases lying between them. The CDR3 length is 14 residues. Germline V lookup: CDR1 SGHRS, CDR2 YFSETQ. TCRdb used MiXCR to reprocess the 5' RACE reads, holding one entry per CDR3 protein. Among 220,000 or so distinct CDR3 sequences listed, 10% to 13% were seen once. This clonotype was detected ten times or more. As yet, its antigen is unknown. The chain uses TRBV5-1 and TRBJ2-5; D assignment may be TRBD1 or TRBD2 (5 bases each). The sequenced sample was blood, either unsorted or a sorted T cell fraction (not recorded which). The clonotype originates from a male donor with ankylosing spondylitis or in good health (not recorded which). CDR3 loop: CASSAGTGKETQYF. CDR3 in DNA: TGCGCCAGCAGCGCTGGGACGGGCAAAGAGACCCAGTACTTC.